The next 32 T cell receptor beta chains were all read from a single sample in a study of post-analysis software for immune sequencing data. Study-level results: Relative to controls, patients had five TRBV segments at higher frequency, with TRBV5-6, TRBV5-1 and TRBV20-1 among these.

Prepared TCR beta cDNA libraries contained unique molecular identifiers. TCRdb itself ran the PCR reads through MiXCR, one entry per CDR3 protein. The repertoire holds about 620,000 distinct CDR3 sequences, 44% seen once, with under 2% in the top ten. Their specific antigens are unknown. The sample consisted of blood. The source is a girl under 18 with multiple sclerosis.

The chain is built from TRBV12-3 or TRBV12-4 and TRBJ2-5; D is unclear. Trimming took 6 bases from V and 3 from J, leaving 14 bases between them. CDR3 length equals 14 residues. The CDR3 nucleotides are TGTGCCAGCAGCCTGATTGGGGTTGAAGAGACCCAGTACTTC. Translated: CASSLIGVEETQYF.

The rearrangement links TRBV7-2 to TRBJ1-1, with D perhaps TRBD1 (5 bases). The ends were cut back, 3 bases at V and 5 bases at J, with 13 bases in the middle. CDR3 size: 14 residues. CDR1 and CDR2 (germline): SGHTA, FQGNSA. The CDR3 loop reads CASSFEGRGTEAFF. CDR3 sequence (DNA): TGTGCCAGCAGCTTCGAGGGCCGGGGGACTGAAGCTTTCTTT.

The V and J genes are TRBV7-9 and TRBJ1-2; tentative D call: TRBD1 (6 bases). Germline lookup yields CDR1 SEHNR and CDR2 FQNEAQ (reference sequence). V lost 5 bases and J 3 bases, leaving 13 bases between the germline ends. This CDR3 contains 14 residues. The DNA for the CDR3 is TGTGCCAGCAGCGTGGAGGGGACATACTATGGCTACACCTTC. Translated, it gives CASSVEGTYYGYTF.

This clonotype was recorded once. The V gene is TRBV6-2 or TRBV6-3, the J gene TRBJ2-3, with D perhaps matching TRBD2 (5 bases). Germline CDR1 reads MNHEY; CDR2 reads SVGEGT. The CDR3 is made up of 15 amino acids. V lost 6 bases and J 5 bases, leaving 18 bases between the germline ends. The CDR3 is CASSFPGSREDTQYF. As DNA, the CDR3 is TGTGCCAGCAGCTTTCCGGGATCGAGAGAAGATACGCAGTATTTT.

For this clonotype: A read error may produce the germline difference seen at one junction end. The rearrangement links TRBV10-2 to TRBJ2-7; weak D call: TRBD2 (6 bases). Germline V gene lookup returns CDR1 WSHSY and CDR2 SAAADI. The CDR3 runs to 16 residues. The CDR3 sequence is CVSSDRAGTNEYEQYF. The CDR3 DNA sequence: TGCGTCAGCAGTGACCGAGCGGGCACCAACGAGTACGAGCAGTACTTC.

This clonotype was observed a handful of times. This CDR3 reads CASSYLIETQYF. DNA of the CDR3: TGTGCCAGCAGCTACCTCATAGAGACCCAGTACTTC. This chain links TRBV7-9 with TRBJ2-5; D not resolved. Germline CDR1 reads SEHNR; CDR2 reads FQNEAQ (reference sequence). The CDR3 consists of 12 residues. The V end lost 4 bases, the J end lost 4 bases, and 7 bases lay between the germline ends.

This chain links TRBV29-1 with TRBJ2-1; maybe TRBD2 (5 bases). The ends were cut back, 3 bases at V and 2 bases at J, with 11 bases in the middle. The CDR3 contains 14 residues. CDR1 and CDR2 (germline): SQVTM, ANQGSEA. CDR3 region: CSVDEGATYNEQFF. CDR3 nucleotides: TGCAGCGTTGACGAGGGAGCTACCTACAATGAGCAGTTCTTC.

The chain recombines TRBV5-4 with TRBJ2-7; D may be TRBD2 (5 bases). Germline lookup yields CDR1 SGHNT and CDR2 YYREEE (reference sequence). The CDR3 length is 16 residues. Trimming stripped 4 bases from V and 3 bases from J, with 20 bases between. The CDR3 nucleotides are TGTGCCAGCAGCGTGAATATCGTGCGAGGGAGCTACGAGCAGTACTTC. It is translated as CASSVNIVRGSYEQYF.

The chain links TRBV24-1 to TRBJ1-5; D might be TRBD1 (5 bases). The germline V gene has CDR1 KGHDR and CDR2 SFDVKD. The V end was cut by 2 bases, the J end by 0 bases, with 19 bases between. The CDR3 consists of 19 residues. The CDR3 DNA follows: TGTGCCACCAGTGATTACTCGGGGGACGATCCAAATAGCAATCAGCCCCAGCATTTT. Translating it yields CATSDYSGDDPNSNQPQHF.

This clonotype has only one observation. CDR3 coding DNA: TGCAGTGCTACCACAGGGGGCGCGGGTGAAAAACTGTTTTTT. Residues: CSATTGGAGEKLFF. The rearrangement joins TRBV20-1 to TRBJ1-4, with 9 bases that match TRBD1. J was trimmed by 7 bases and V by 4 bases; bases with no gene match: 7. Germline CDR1 DFQATT, CDR2 SNEGSKA (reference sequence). This CDR3 has 14 residues.

The chain combines TRBV10-1 with TRBJ2-3, with a tentative D call TRBD1 (5 bases). CDR3 length equals 14 residues. Germline values: CDR1 WNHNN, CDR2 SYGVQD (reference sequence). V gave up 0 bases and J gave up 8 bases, with 12 bases separating them. The CDR3 loop is CASSESLAQATQYF. CDR3 bases: TGCGCCAGCAGTGAGTCATTAGCACAGGCTACGCAGTATTTT.

This clonotype came up a few times. The V and J genes are TRBV5-1 and TRBJ1-2; 9 bases map to TRBD1. CDR3 length: 15 residues. The germline CDR1 and CDR2 sequences are SGHRS and YFSETQ. The ends lost 3 bases at V and 5 bases at J; junction bases unmatched: 8. As DNA, the CDR3 is TGCGCCAGCAGCTATGGGACAGGGACAAATTATGGCTACACCTTC. It codes for CASSYGTGTNYGYTF.

This chain connects TRBV6-6 to TRBJ2-3; 8 bases map to TRBD2. This CDR3 is 14 amino acids long. Germline values: CDR1 MNHNY, CDR2 SVGAGI (reference sequence). With V trimmed by 5 bases and J by 3 bases, 4 bases remained unmatched. The CDR3 is CASSSGSRTDTQYF. The CDR3 nucleotides are TGTGCCAGCAGTAGCGGGAGTAGGACAGATACGCAGTATTTT.

This clonotype was observed a few times. V gene TRBV12-3 or TRBV12-4 combines with J gene TRBJ2-1, with 7 bases matching TRBD2. The CDR3 spans 15 residues. Unmatched junction bases numbered 9, after V lost 6 bases and J lost 4 bases. CDR3 nucleotides: TGTGCCAGCAGCCCCGGGGGGTTGATTTACAATGAGCAGTTCTTC. This sequence encodes CASSPGGLIYNEQFF.

This chain joins TRBV7-9 and TRBJ2-7, with D unresolved. CDR1 is SEHNR, CDR2 FQNEAQ, per germline (reference sequence). V gave up 2 bases and J gave up 6 bases, with 5 bases separating them. The CDR3 length is 11 residues. CDR3 region: CASSLCPEQYF. The CDR3 DNA reads TGTGCCAGCAGCTTATGCCCCGAGCAGTACTTC.

A note on this clonotype: Germline and junction disagree at one end, which may indicate a read error. The chain uses TRBV7-2 and TRBJ1-4, with 7 bases that match TRBD1. In germline, CDR1 is SGHTA, CDR2 FQGNSA. The length of the CDR3 is 15 residues. CDR3 bases: TGTGCCAGCAGCTTGGCCGGGACAGAGAATGAAAAACGGTTTTTT. Its translation is CASSLAGTENEKRFF.

In its sample, this clonotype was seen a few times. V is TRBV12-3 or TRBV12-4 and J is TRBJ2-7; the match to TRBD2 covers 10 bases. Trimming cost V 7 bases and J 4 bases; bases outside gene matches: 7. The CDR3 totals 14 residues. The CDR3 nucleotides read TGTGCCAGCACGCCTAGCGGGAGTAGGTACGAGCAGTACTTC. Residues: CASTPSGSRYEQYF.

The genes are TRBV10-3 and TRBJ2-5; 10 nucleotides agree with TRBD1. Germline trimming cut 6 bases from V and 4 bases from J; bases unmatched to any gene: 11. Germline values: CDR1 ENHRY, CDR2 SYGVKD. The CDR3 sequence is 16 residues long. The CDR3 sequence is CAIREGGQGERETQYF. CDR3 nucleotide sequence: TGTGCCATCAGGGAGGGTGGACAGGGGGAGAGAGAGACCCAGTACTTC.

This sequence joins TRBV12-3 or TRBV12-4 and TRBJ2-1, with TRBD1 identical over 9 bases. The CDR3 contains 15 residues. V dropped 5 bases and J dropped 3; count of bases not matched to a gene: 5. For the CDR3, the DNA is TGTGCCAGCAGTCCGGGGGACAGGGACTACAATGAGCAGTTCTTC. This encodes CASSPGDRDYNEQFF.

The gene calls are TRBV5-1 and TRBJ2-7; TRBD2 matches at 9 bases. Losses at the gene ends were 0 bases for V and 2 bases for J; bases not matched to a gene: 3. The CDR3 spans 15 residues. Per the germline V gene, CDR1 is SGHRS and CDR2 is YFSETQ. Here the CDR3 DNA reads TGCGCCAGCAGCTTGGGAATAGCGGGGGCCTACGAGCAGTACTTC. The encoded protein is CASSLGIAGAYEQYF.

This chain joins TRBV7-9 and TRBJ2-7, with TRBD2 matching 8 bases. Germline CDR1 and CDR2: SEHNR and FQNEAQ (reference sequence). Germline trimming cut 6 bases from V and 6 bases from J; bases unmatched to any gene: 13. This CDR3 spans 15 amino acids. The CDR3 region is CASSLTAGAVGEQYF. CDR3 coding DNA: TGTGCCAGCAGTCTCACAGCGGGAGCGGTTGGCGAGCAGTACTTC.

The table lists this clonotype with a few counts. The chain has TRBV2 and TRBJ2-3; D remains ambiguous. Looked up from germline, CDR1 is SNHLY and CDR2 is FYNNEI. There are 14 residues in the CDR3. Deletions cut 0 bases from V and 10 bases from J, with 14 bases between. For the CDR3, the DNA is TGTGCCAGCAGTGAAGCGCTAGTGCGGTGGGCGCAGTATTTT. Amino acid sequence: CASSEALVRWAQYF.

The V gene is TRBV9, the J gene TRBJ2-5, with 7 bases lining up with TRBD1. The DNA end is more similar to TRBJ2-7, so the J call may be wrong. The CDR3 extends over 16 amino acids. The germline V gene has CDR1 SGDLS and CDR2 YYNGEE. The CDR3 coding sequence is TGTGCCAGCAGCGTAGCCCTCGGAAGGGGGCAAGACGAGCAGTACTTC. Residues: CASSVALGRGQDEQYF.

This rearrangement joins TRBV4-1 to TRBJ2-7; 15 bases are a match to TRBD2. Germline V lookup: CDR1 MGHRA, CDR2 YSYEKL. V was pared by 1 base and J by 4 bases, with 11 bases of the junction left unmatched. This CDR3 is built from 19 residues. CDR3 nucleotides: TGCGCCAGCAGCCAAGGGCTTATGGGACTAGCGGGAGGACTATACGAGCAGTACTTC. Protein product: CASSQGLMGLAGGLYEQYF.

The table lists this clonotype with a few counts. DNA of the CDR3: TGCGCCAGCAGCTTCCAGCCGGCGGGTTACGAGCAGTACTTC. It yields the protein CASSFQPAGYEQYF. The chain couples TRBV5-1 to TRBJ2-7; a weak D match, TRBD2 (5 bases). The V end lost 2 bases, the J end lost 4 bases, and 13 bases lay between the germline ends. CDR1 SGHRS and CDR2 YFSETQ come from the germline V gene. The CDR3 has 14 amino acids.

In this sample, this clonotype turned up a few times. The chain links TRBV5-1 to TRBJ2-5; weak D call: TRBD1 (5 bases). The CDR3 has 14 residues. The germline gives CDR1 SGHRS, CDR2 YFSETQ. Trimming removed 0 bases at V and 11 bases at J, with 17 bases between. The CDR3 bases are TGCGCCAGCAGCTTGGCCCCCTGGTCGACAGAGCAGTACTTC. It is translated as CASSLAPWSTEQYF. The complete variable domain, with remaining parts taken from reference TRBV5-1 and TRBJ2-5, reads KAGVTQTPRYLIKTRGQQVTLSCSPISGHRSVSWYQQTPGQGLQFLFEYFSETQRNKGNFPGRFSGRQFSNSRSEMNVSTLELGDSALYLCASSLAPWSTEQYFGPGTRLLVL.

Comment on this clonotype: Germline and junction disagree at one end, which may indicate a read error. Here the CDR3 DNA reads TGTGCCAGCAGCGACAGAGCTTATGTCTACACCTTC. It is translated as CASSDRAYVYTF. This chain links TRBV12-3 or TRBV12-4 with TRBJ1-2; the D gene is possibly TRBD1 (5 bases). The CDR3 runs 12 residues.

The V gene is TRBV27, the J gene TRBJ1-2; no reliable D call. In germline, CDR1 is MNHEY, CDR2 SMNVEV (reference sequence). The ends were cut back, 0 bases at V and 4 bases at J, with 12 bases in the middle. This CDR3 comprises 15 residues. CDR3 in DNA: TGTGCCAGCAGTTTATCTCGGGAGTATAGCTATGGCTACACCTTC. This encodes CASSLSREYSYGYTF.

J is TRBJ2-7 and V is TRBV28; D may be TRBD1 (6 bases). Germline lookup yields CDR1 MDHEN and CDR2 SYDVKM. The CDR3 has 16 residues. V was clipped by 6 bases and J by 4 bases, with 22 bases between them. DNA for the CDR3: TGTGCCAGCAGATCTTCAGGGGCGTTGGATCGTTACGAGCAGTACTTC. This translates into CASRSSGALDRYEQYF.

This clonotype was counted a few times. This sequence joins TRBV4-1 and TRBJ2-5; a possible D gene is TRBD1 (5 bases). The CDR3 extends over 17 amino acids. The germline V gene encodes CDR1 MGHRA and CDR2 YSYEKL. The V end was cut by 0 bases, the J end by 2 bases, with 16 bases between. The CDR3 nucleotides read TGCGCCAGCAGCCAAGATCCCCTCATGACAGTTCAAGAGACCCAGTACTTC. This translates into CASSQDPLMTVQETQYF.

The V call is TRBV7-2, the J call TRBJ2-3, with 9 bases matching TRBD2. Germline CDR1 SGHTA, CDR2 FQGNSA. The CDR3 covers 17 residues. The V gene end was trimmed by 2 bases and the J gene end by 6 bases; junction bases not matched to a gene: 12. The CDR3 DNA sequence: TGTGCCAGCAGCTTATTGGCGGGAGGGGGTCCACAGGATACGCAGTATTTT. Its translation is CASSLLAGGGPQDTQYF. The full variable domain, with the rest looked up from reference TRBV7-2 and TRBJ2-3, is GAGVSQSPSNKVTEKGKDVELRCDPISGHTALYWYRQSLGQGLEFLIYFQGNSAPDKSGLPSDRFSAERTGGSVSTLTIQRTQQEDSAVYLCASSLLAGGGPQDTQYFGPGTRLTVL.

This clonotype occurred a few times. The chain links TRBV6-2 or TRBV6-3 to TRBJ2-1, with 10 bases identical to TRBD2. The germline gives CDR1 MNHEY, CDR2 SVGEGT. The V and J ends lost 6 bases and 6 bases, in that order; junction bases with no gene match: 5. This CDR3 comprises 14 residues. The CDR3 bases are TGTGCCAGCAGGAGACTAGCGGGTGTCAATGAGCAGTTCTTC. Translating gives CASRRLAGVNEQFF.